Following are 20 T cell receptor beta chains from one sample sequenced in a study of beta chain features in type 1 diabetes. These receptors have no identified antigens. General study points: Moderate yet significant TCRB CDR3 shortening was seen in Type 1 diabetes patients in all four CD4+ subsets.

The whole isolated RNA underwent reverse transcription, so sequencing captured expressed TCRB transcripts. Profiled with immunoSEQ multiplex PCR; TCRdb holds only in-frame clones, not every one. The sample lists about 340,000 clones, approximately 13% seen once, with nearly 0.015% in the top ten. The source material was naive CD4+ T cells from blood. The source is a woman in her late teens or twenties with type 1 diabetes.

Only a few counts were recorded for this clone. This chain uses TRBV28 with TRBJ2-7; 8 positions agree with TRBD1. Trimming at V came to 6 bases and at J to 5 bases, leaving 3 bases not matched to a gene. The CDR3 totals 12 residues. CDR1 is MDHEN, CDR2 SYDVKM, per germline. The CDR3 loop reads CASRRTGNEQYF. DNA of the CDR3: TGTGCCAGCAGGAGGACAGGGAACGAGCAGTACTTC.

DNA of the CDR3: TGTGCCAGCAGTCAACCGGGGGGTGCCGGGGAGCTGTTTTTT. This sequence encodes CASSQPGGAGELFF. The chain combines TRBV28 with TRBJ2-2, with 7 bases that match TRBD2. Germline assignment: CDR1 MDHEN and CDR2 SYDVKM. The CDR3 has 14 amino acids. After removal of 5 bases from V and 6 bases from J, the junction contained 6 bases not matched to a gene.

CDR3 amino acids: CASSLIAGQGARSETQYF. CDR3 coding DNA: TGTGCCAGCAGTTTAATTGCGGGACAGGGGGCTCGTTCGGAGACCCAGTACTTC. This chain links TRBV28 with TRBJ2-5; TRBD1 aligns across 12 bases. V lost 2 bases, J lost 5 bases, and 12 bases stayed unmatched. The CDR3 runs 18 residues. Per germline, CDR1 MDHEN and CDR2 SYDVKM.

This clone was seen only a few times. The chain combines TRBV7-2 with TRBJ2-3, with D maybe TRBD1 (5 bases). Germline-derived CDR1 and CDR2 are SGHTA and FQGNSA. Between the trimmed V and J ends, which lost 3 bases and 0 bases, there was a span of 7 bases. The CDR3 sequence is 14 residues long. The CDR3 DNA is TGTGCCAGCAGCTTCGCAGGGAGCACAGATACGCAGTATTTT. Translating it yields CASSFAGSTDTQYF. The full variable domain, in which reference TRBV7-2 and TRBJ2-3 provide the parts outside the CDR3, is GAGVSQSPSNKVTEKGKDVELRCDPISGHTALYWYRQSLGQGLEFLIYFQGNSAPDKSGLPSDRFSAERTGGSVSTLTIQRTQQEDSAVYLCASSFAGSTDTQYFGPGTRLTVL.

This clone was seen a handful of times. The CDR3 sequence is CASSFLFRETTDTQYF. Here the CDR3 DNA reads TGCGCCAGCAGCTTTCTCTTCCGGGAAACCACAGATACGCAGTATTTT. The V and J genes are TRBV5-1 and TRBJ2-3; perhaps TRBD2 as D (5 bases). V was cut by 2 bases and J by 2 bases, with 15 bases left in between. The CDR3 is 16 residues long. CDR1 and CDR2 (germline): SGHRS, YFSETQ. Variable domain in full (rest from reference TRBV5-1 and TRBJ2-3): KAGVTQTPRYLIKTRGQQVTLSCSPISGHRSVSWYQQTPGQGLQFLFEYFSETQRNKGNFPGRFSGRQFSNSRSEMNVSTLELGDSALYLCASSFLFRETTDTQYFGPGTRLTVL.

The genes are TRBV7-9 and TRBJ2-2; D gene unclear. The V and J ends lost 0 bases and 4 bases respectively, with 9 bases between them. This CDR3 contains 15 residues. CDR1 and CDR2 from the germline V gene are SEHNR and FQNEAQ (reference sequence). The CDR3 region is CASSLAGYLTGELFF. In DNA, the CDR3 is TGTGCCAGCAGCTTAGCGGGCTACCTCACCGGGGAGCTGTTTTTT.

The CDR3 loop is CASSQGGRSSYEQYV. The CDR3 bases are TGTGCCAGCAGCCAAGGGGGCCGGAGCTCCTACGAGCAGTACGTC. The V call is TRBV11-3, the J call TRBJ2-7, with 7 bases fitting TRBD1. The V segment lost 5 bases and the J segment 0 bases; nucleotides outside the gene matches: 7. This CDR3 is built from 15 residues. Germline V gives CDR1 SGHNT, CDR2 YENEEA.

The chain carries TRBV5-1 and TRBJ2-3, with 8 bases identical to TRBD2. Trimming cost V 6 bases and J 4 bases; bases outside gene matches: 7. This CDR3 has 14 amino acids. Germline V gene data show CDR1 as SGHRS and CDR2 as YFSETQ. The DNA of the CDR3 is TGCGCCAGCAAACTAGCGGTCCCTTCAGATACGCAGTATTTT. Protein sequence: CASKLAVPSDTQYF.

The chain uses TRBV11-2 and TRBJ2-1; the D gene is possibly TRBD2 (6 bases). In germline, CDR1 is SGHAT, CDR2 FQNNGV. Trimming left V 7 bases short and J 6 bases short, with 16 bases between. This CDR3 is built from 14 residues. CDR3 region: CASTSRLGANEQFF. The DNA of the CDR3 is TGTGCCAGCACCTCTCGACTAGGAGCCAATGAGCAGTTCTTC.

The CDR3 reads CASSLSPGHYYNEQFF. CDR3 DNA sequence: TGTGCCAGCAGTTTATCACCGGGACACTACTACAATGAGCAGTTCTTC. This rearrangement joins TRBV27 to TRBJ2-1, with D maybe TRBD1 (6 bases). Trimming removed 0 bases at V and 3 bases at J, with 12 bases between. Germline V gene lookup returns CDR1 MNHEY and CDR2 SMNVEV (reference sequence). The CDR3 spans 16 residues.

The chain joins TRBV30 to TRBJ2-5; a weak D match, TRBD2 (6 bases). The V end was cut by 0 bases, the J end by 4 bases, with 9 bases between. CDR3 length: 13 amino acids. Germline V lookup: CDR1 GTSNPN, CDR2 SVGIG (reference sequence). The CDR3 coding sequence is TGTGCCTGGAGTGTAGGGACTCTAGAGACCCAGTACTTC. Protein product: CAWSVGTLETQYF.

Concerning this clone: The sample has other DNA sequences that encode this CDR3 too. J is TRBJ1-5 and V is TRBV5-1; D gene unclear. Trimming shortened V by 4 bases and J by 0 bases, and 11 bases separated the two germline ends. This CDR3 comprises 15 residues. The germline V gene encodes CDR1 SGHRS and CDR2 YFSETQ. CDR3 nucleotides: TGCGCCAGCAGCCTGGATCCCTATAGCAATCAGCCCCAGCATTTT. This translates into CASSLDPYSNQPQHF.

The CDR3 reads CAIQMNTEAFF. The CDR3 nucleotides read TGTGCCATTCAGATGAACACTGAAGCTTTCTTT. V usage is TRBV19 and J usage is TRBJ1-1; the D is unclear. This CDR3 contains 11 residues. Germline assignment: CDR1 LNHDA and CDR2 SQIVND (reference sequence). V lost 10 bases and J 0 bases, leaving 6 bases between the germline ends.

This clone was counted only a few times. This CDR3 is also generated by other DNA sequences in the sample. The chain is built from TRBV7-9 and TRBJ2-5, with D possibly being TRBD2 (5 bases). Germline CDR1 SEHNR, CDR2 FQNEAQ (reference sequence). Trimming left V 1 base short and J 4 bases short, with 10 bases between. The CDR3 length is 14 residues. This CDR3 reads CASSLGLSGETQYF. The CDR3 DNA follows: TGTGCCAGCAGCTTAGGTCTGAGCGGAGAGACCCAGTACTTC.

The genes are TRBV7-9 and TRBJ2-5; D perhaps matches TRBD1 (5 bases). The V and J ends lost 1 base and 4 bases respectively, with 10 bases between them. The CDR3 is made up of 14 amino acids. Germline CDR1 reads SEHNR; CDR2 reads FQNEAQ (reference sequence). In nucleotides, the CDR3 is TGTGCCAGCAGCTTAGGTCAGGGTCCAGAGACCCAGTACTTC. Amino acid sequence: CASSLGQGPETQYF.

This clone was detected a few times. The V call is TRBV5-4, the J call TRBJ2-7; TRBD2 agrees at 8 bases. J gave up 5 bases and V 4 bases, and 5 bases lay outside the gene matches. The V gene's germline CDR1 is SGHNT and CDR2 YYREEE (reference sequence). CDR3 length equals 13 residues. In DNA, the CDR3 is TGTGCCAGCAGCCCCGGGACTAGAGACGAGCAGTACTTC. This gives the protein CASSPGTRDEQYF.

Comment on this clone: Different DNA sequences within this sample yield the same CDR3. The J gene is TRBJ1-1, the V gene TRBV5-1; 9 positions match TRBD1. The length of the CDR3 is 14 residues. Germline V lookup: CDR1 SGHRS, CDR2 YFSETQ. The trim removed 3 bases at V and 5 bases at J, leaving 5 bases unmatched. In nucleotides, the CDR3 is TGCGCCAGCAGCTCGACAGGGGGGAATACTGAAGCTTTCTTT. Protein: CASSSTGGNTEAFF.

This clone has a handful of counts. CDR3 coding DNA: TGTGCCAGCTCACCAGTCGCGACCTCGGGATCTGGGGCCAACGTCCTGACTTTC. Protein: CASSPVATSGSGANVLTF. The chain couples TRBV18 to TRBJ2-6, with a tentative D call TRBD2 (5 bases). V lost 2 bases, J lost 1 base, and 15 bases lay in between. Germline loops: CDR1 KGHSH, CDR2 LQKENI. This CDR3 is 18 amino acids long. The variable domain in full, with the rest retrieved from reference TRBV18 and TRBJ2-6, is NAGVMQNPRHLVRRRGQEARLRCSPMKGHSHVYWYRQLPEEGLKFMVYLQKENIIDESGMPKERFSAEFPKEGPSILRIQQVVRGDSAAYFCASSPVATSGSGANVLTFGAGSRLTVL.

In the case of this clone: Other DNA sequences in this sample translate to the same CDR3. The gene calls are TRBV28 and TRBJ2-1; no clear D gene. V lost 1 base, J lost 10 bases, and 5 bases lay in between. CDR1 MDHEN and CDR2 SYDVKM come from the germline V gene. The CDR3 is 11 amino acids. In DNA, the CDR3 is TGTGCCAGCAGTTTATCCCGGGAGCAGTTCTTC. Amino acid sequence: CASSLSREQFF.

CDR3 loop: CSVAGQGASGELFF. The CDR3, as DNA: TGCAGCGTCGCCGGACAGGGGGCTTCCGGGGAGCTGTTTTTT. The chain joins TRBV29-1 to TRBJ2-2; 11 bases fit TRBD1. V was clipped by 6 bases and J by 6 bases; unmatched bases: 6. Germline CDR1 and CDR2: SQVTM and ANQGSEA. The CDR3 spans 14 residues.